The entry that follows covers one T cell receptor beta chain sequence. This sample is part of a study of T cell responses to AZD1222 COVID-19 vaccine. The repertoire was sequenced with immunoSEQ multiplex PCR; TCRdb's copy has only in-frame clones and lacks some. The sample contains 150,000 or so clones, 80% to 90% of which appear only once. Germline V gives CDR1 SGHDT, CDR2 YYEEEE. The V and J ends lost 2 bases and 5 bases respectively, with 10 bases between them. This CDR3 contains 14 residues. The origin of this receptor is an adult who received the MenACWY meningococcal vaccine as a control. The V call is TRBV5-6, the J call TRBJ2-2; D uncertain. The sample consisted of peripheral blood, taken 28 days after the second dose of the MenACWY control vaccine. This CDR3 is CASSLLSPTGELFF. As DNA, the CDR3 is TGTGCCAGCAGCTTACTGAGCCCGACCGGGGAGCTGTTTTTT.